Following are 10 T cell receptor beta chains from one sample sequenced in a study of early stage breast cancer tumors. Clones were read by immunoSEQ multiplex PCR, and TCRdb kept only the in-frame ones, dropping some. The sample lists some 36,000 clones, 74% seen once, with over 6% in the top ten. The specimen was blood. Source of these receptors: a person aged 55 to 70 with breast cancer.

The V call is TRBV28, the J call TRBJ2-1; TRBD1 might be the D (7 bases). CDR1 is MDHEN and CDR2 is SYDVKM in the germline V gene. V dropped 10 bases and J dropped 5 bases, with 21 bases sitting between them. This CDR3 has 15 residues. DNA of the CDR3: TGTGCCACCAGACAGGGAGGTAGTGGGGACAATGAGCAGTTCTTC. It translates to CATRQGGSGDNEQFF. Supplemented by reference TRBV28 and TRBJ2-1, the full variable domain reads DVKVTQSSRYLVKRTGEKVFLECVQDMDHENMFWYRQDPGLGLRLIYFSYDVKMKEKGDIPEGYSVSREKKERFSLILESASTNQTSMYLCATRQGGSGDNEQFFGPGTRLTVL.

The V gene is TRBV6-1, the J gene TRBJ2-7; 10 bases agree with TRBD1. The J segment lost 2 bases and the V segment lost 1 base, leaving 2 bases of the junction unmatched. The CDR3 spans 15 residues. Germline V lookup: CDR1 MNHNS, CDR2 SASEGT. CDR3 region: CASSEVGTGAYEQYF. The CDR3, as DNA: TGTGCCAGCAGTGAAGTTGGGACAGGGGCCTACGAGCAGTACTTC.

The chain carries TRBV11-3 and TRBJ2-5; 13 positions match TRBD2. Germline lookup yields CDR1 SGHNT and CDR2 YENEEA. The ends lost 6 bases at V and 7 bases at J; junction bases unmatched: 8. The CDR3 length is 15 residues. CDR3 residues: CASSTGTSGAGTQYF. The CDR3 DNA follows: TGTGCCAGCAGTACCGGGACTAGCGGGGCGGGGACCCAGTACTTC.

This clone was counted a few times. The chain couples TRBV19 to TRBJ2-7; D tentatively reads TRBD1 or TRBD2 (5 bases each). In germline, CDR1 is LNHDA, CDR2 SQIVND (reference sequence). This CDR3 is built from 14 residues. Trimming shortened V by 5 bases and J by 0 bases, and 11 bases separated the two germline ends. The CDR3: CASSPAGSSYEQYF. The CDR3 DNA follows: TGTGCCAGTAGTCCTGCAGGGAGCTCCTACGAGCAGTACTTC.

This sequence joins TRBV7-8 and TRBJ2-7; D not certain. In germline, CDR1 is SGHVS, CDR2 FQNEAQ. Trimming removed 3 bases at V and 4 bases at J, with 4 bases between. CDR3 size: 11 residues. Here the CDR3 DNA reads TGTGCCAGCAGCTTCGCTTACGAGCAGTACTTC. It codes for CASSFAYEQYF.

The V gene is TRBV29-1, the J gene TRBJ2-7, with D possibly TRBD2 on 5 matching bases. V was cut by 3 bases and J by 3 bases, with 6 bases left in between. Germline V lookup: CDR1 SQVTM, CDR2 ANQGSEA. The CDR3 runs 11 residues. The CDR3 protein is CSVEDFYEQYF. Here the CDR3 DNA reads TGCAGCGTTGAGGACTTCTACGAGCAGTACTTC.

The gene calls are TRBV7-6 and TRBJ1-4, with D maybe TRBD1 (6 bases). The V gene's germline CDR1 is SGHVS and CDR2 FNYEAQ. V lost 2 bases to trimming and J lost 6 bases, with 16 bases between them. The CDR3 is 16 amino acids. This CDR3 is CASSLRWGAVDEKLFF. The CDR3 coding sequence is TGTGCCAGCAGCTTAAGGTGGGGGGCCGTGGATGAAAAACTGTTTTTT.

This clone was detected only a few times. CDR3 sequence reads: CASSLEPAGGEGTEAFF. The CDR3 DNA reads as TGCGCCAGCAGCTTGGAACCGGCAGGGGGCGAGGGTACTGAAGCTTTCTTT. The gene calls are TRBV5-1 and TRBJ1-1; 8 bases line up with TRBD1. CDR1 and CDR2 from the germline V gene are SGHRS and YFSETQ. After removal of 0 bases from V and 5 bases from J, the junction contained 12 bases not matched to a gene. The CDR3 has 17 amino acids. The complete variable domain, with remaining parts taken from reference TRBV5-1 and TRBJ1-1, reads KAGVTQTPRYLIKTRGQQVTLSCSPISGHRSVSWYQQTPGQGLQFLFEYFSETQRNKGNFPGRFSGRQFSNSRSEMNVSTLELGDSALYLCASSLEPAGGEGTEAFFGQGTRLTVV.

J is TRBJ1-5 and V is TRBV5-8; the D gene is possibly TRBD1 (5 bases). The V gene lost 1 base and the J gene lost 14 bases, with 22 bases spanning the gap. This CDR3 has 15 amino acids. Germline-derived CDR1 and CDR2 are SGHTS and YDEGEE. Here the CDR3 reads CASSLIPGLRTGEHF. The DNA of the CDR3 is TGTGCCAGCAGCTTGATCCCAGGGTTAAGGACGGGTGAGCATTTT.

For the CDR3, the DNA is TGTGCCAGCTCCGCGGACAGAAGCAATCAGCCCCAGCATTTT. Protein product: CASSADRSNQPQHF. V and J are TRBV2 and TRBJ1-5; TRBD1 is a possible D gene (6 bases). The CDR3 runs 14 residues. Looked up from germline, CDR1 is SNHLY and CDR2 is FYNNEI. V lost 8 bases to trimming and J lost 1 base, with 12 bases between them.